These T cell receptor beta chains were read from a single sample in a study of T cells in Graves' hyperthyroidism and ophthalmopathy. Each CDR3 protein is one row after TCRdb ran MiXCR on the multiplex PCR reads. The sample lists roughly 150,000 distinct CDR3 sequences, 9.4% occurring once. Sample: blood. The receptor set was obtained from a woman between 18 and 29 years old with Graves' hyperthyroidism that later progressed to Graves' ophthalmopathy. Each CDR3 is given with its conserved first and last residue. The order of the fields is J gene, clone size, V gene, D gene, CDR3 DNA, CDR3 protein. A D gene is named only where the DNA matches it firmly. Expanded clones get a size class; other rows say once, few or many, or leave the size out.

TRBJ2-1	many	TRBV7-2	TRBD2	TGTGCCAGCAGCTCTTATAATAGCGGGGAGCGGCAGTTCTTC	CASSSYNSGERQFF
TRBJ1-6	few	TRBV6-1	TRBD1	TGTGCCAGCAGCGTAGGAGGGACAGGGATCTATTCACCCCTCCACTTT	CASSVGGTGIYSPLHF
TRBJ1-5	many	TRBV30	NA	TGTGCCTGGGGTCTAACTACGGGCAATCAGCCCCAGCATTTT	CAWGLTTGNQPQHF
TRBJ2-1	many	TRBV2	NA	TGTGCCAGCAGTGAAGAGGCCGGGGTCTCCTACAATGAGCAGTTCTTC	CASSEEAGVSYNEQFF
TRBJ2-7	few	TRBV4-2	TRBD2	TGTGCCAGCAGCCAAGATAGGCGGCCTAGCGGTAGCTACGAGCAGTACTTC	CASSQDRRPSGSYEQYF
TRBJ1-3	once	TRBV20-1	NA	TGCAGTGCCCGCGGACAGCTCGGAAACACCATATATTTT	CSARGQLGNTIYF
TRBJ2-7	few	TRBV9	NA	TGTGCCAGCAGCGTAGACTTAACGGGGACATACGAGCAGTACTTC	CASSVDLTGTYEQYF
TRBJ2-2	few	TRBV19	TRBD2	TGTACCAGTAGTATCTTAGCGGGAGTAGCCGGGGAGCTGTTTTTT	CTSSILAGVAGELFF
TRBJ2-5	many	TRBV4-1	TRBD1	TGCGCCAGCAGCCAAGTCGAGACAGGGAGGACCCAGTACTTC	CASSQVETGRTQYF
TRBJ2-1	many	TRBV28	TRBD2	TGTGCCAGCAGTCGGACTAGCGGGAGTCATTCCTACAATGAGCAGTTCTTC	CASSRTSGSHSYNEQFF
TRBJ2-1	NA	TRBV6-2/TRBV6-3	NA	TGTGCCAGCAGTTACGGGACTGAAAGGTACAATGAGCAGTTCTTC	CASSYGTERYNEQFF
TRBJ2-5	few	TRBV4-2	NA	TGTGCCAGCAGCCCAGAAGAAGGGGGGAGGGCGGAGACCCAGTACTTC	CASSPEEGGRAETQYF
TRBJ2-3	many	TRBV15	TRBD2	TGTGCCACCAGCAGAGGCGGGGGGCAGGGAGATACGCAGTATTTT	CATSRGGGQGDTQYF
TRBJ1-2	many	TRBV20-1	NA	TGCAGTGCTAGAGATCGGGCGGGGCTTGGCTACACCTTC	CSARDRAGLGYTF
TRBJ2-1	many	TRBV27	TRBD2	TGTGCCAGCAGTTACCCTCACCTAAGTAGTAGCGGGACTCCACCACTCGATGAGCAGTTCTTC	CASSYPHLSSSGTPPLDEQFF
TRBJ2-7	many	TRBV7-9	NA	TGTGCCAGCAGCGCCCGTGGCGGGATGACCTACGAGCAGTACTTC	CASSARGGMTYEQYF
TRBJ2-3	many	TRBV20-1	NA	TGCAGTGCTAGGGGCCTGTTCACAGATACGCAGTATTTT	CSARGLFTDTQYF
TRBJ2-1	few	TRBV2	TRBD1	TGTGCCAGCAGACCAACCTCGGGACAGGGCGTGTGGAATGAGCAGTTCTTC	CASRPTSGQGVWNEQFF
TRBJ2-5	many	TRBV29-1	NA	TGCAGCGTCACCCGGAGCTTAGGGGAGACCCAGTACTTC	CSVTRSLGETQYF
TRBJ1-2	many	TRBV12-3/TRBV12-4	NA	TGTGCCAGCAGCCCCGCCCCCTTCCTCAATGGCTACACCTTC	CASSPAPFLNGYTF
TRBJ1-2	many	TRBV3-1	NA	TGTGCCAGCAGCCTAAACCCCGGGGGCGAATATGGCTACACCTTC	CASSLNPGGEYGYTF
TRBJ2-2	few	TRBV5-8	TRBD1	TGTGCCAGCAGCGTCAGGGGGCATGGGGAGCTGTTTTTT	CASSVRGHGELFF
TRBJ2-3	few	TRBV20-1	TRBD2	TGCAGTGCTGGGACTAGCGGGGGATTCACAGATACGCAGTATTTT	CSAGTSGGFTDTQYF
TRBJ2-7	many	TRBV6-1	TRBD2	TGTGCCAGCAGCCCTGGACTAGCGGGATACTACGAGCAGTACTTC	CASSPGLAGYYEQYF
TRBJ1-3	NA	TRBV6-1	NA	TGTGCCAGCAGTCGGGACTCTGGAAACACCATATATTTT	CASSRDSGNTIYF